Each of the 24 T cell receptor beta chains below was sequenced from the same sample in a study of PD-L1 blockade in urothelial cancer. The assay was immunoSEQ multiplex PCR, and TCRdb's table has in-frame clones only and misses some. The sample lists some 40,000 clones; roughly 89% were seen once. Time point here: peripheral blood 6 weeks after treatment start. The sample here was PBMCs, taken around atezolizumab (anti-PD-L1) treatment. These TCRs come from a man aged 65 to 85 with urothelial cancer.

The chain combines TRBV5-3 with TRBJ2-3, with TRBD2 matching over 8 bases. TRBV5-3 is known as an ORF, though its function is uncertain. V was clipped by 4 bases and J by 0 bases; unmatched bases: 4. The CDR3 totals 15 residues. The CDR3 region is CARSPTSGSTDTQYF. The CDR3 nucleotides are TGTGCCAGAAGCCCAACTAGCGGTAGCACAGATACGCAGTATTTT.

The sample holds a few counts of this clone. The V and J genes are TRBV19 and TRBJ2-5; 7 bases fit TRBD1. This CDR3 region has 14 residues. CDR1 and CDR2 from the germline V gene are LNHDA and SQIVND (reference sequence). V was clipped by 0 bases and J by 4 bases; unmatched bases: 2. In nucleotides, the CDR3 is TGTGCCAGTAGTATAGAGGCAGGGGGAGAGACCCAGTACTTC. It codes for CASSIEAGGETQYF.

This clone was detected once. The chain joins TRBV5-1 to TRBJ2-1, with TRBD2 matching over 9 bases. Germline trimming cut 0 bases from V and 7 bases from J; bases unmatched to any gene: 2. There are 14 residues in the CDR3. From germline, CDR1 is SGHRS and CDR2 YFSETQ. CDR3 in amino acids: CASSLASGTNEQFF. CDR3 DNA sequence: TGCGCCAGCAGCTTGGCTAGCGGGACTAATGAGCAGTTCTTC.

The chain links TRBV7-8 to TRBJ2-1; 7 bases align to TRBD2. Germline trimming cut 5 bases from V and 5 bases from J; bases unmatched to any gene: 24. The CDR3 extends over 20 amino acids. The germline V gene has CDR1 SGHVS and CDR2 FQNEAQ. CDR3 DNA: TGTGCCAGCAGCCTCGGGGCTCTCAGGTTAAGTCCGGGGGGTAACAATGAGCAGTTCTTC. Its translation: CASSLGALRLSPGGNNEQFF.

Here the CDR3 DNA reads TGTGCCAGCAGTGAATCTGGGGTAGGGAGGGAGACCCAGTACTTC. Its protein is CASSESGVGRETQYF. The J gene is TRBJ2-5, the V gene TRBV2; D possibly corresponds to TRBD2 (6 bases). The CDR3 length is 15 residues. The germline V gene has CDR1 SNHLY and CDR2 FYNNEI. V lost 2 bases and J lost 5, with 15 bases in between.

This sequence joins TRBV5-1 and TRBJ2-5; possibly TRBD1 for D (6 bases). The CDR3 runs 14 residues. CDR1 and CDR2 from the germline V gene are SGHRS and YFSETQ. V lost 5 bases and J 4 bases, leaving 15 bases between the germline ends. The CDR3: CASSLGGRRETQYF. CDR3 nucleotides: TGCGCCAGCAGTCTAGGGGGAAGAAGAGAGACCCAGTACTTC.

The chain uses TRBV28 and TRBJ1-4; 7 nucleotides agree with TRBD1. The CDR3 spans 14 residues. V was clipped by 8 bases and J by 0 bases; unmatched bases: 3. Germline lookup yields CDR1 MDHEN and CDR2 SYDVKM. The CDR3 DNA sequence: TGTGCCAGCCGGGACAGTTCAACTAATGAAAAACTGTTTTTT. Its translation is CASRDSSTNEKLFF.

This sequence joins TRBV14 and TRBJ1-1, with TRBD1 matching over 7 bases. After removal of 3 bases from V and 0 bases from J, the junction contained 4 bases not matched to a gene. CDR3 length equals 15 residues. Germline V gene data show CDR1 as SGHDN and CDR2 as FVKESK. This CDR3 is CASSQRTGMNTEAFF. CDR3 sequence (DNA): TGTGCCAGCAGCCAGCGGACAGGCATGAACACTGAAGCTTTCTTT.

The chain joins TRBV6-5 to TRBJ2-1, with TRBD1 identical over 7 bases. Germline V CDR1 and CDR2: MNHEY, SVGAGI. This CDR3 spans 13 amino acids. The V segment lost 7 bases and the J segment 6 bases; nucleotides outside the gene matches: 6. CDR3 bases: TGTGCCAGCACTCCGGGACAGATCAATGAGCAGTTCTTC. The encoded protein is CASTPGQINEQFF.

The chain is built from TRBV28 and TRBJ2-1; the match to TRBD2 covers 8 bases. Germline-derived CDR1 and CDR2 are MDHEN and SYDVKM. This CDR3 has 13 residues. For the CDR3, the DNA is TGTGGGGTTGGGCGGGAGGATAACAATGAGCAGTTCTTC. Encoded protein: CGVGREDNNEQFF. Drawing the rest from reference TRBV28 and TRBJ2-1, the complete variable domain is DVKVTQSSRYLVKRTGEKVFLECVQDMDHENMFWYRQDPGLGLRLIYFSYDVKMKEKGDIPEGYSVSREKKERFSLILESASTNQTSMYLCGVGREDNNEQFFGPGTRLTVL.

The rearrangement links TRBV5-5 to TRBJ2-7; a weak D match, TRBD1 (6 bases). This CDR3 has 13 residues. Germline CDR1 reads SGHKS; CDR2 reads YYEKEE (reference sequence). Trimming removed 2 bases at V and 2 bases at J, with 8 bases between. The CDR3 spells CASSLGGPYEQYF. The DNA of the CDR3 is TGTGCCAGCAGCTTAGGGGGTCCCTACGAGCAGTACTTC.

The chain recombines TRBV7-2 with TRBJ1-2; D not resolved. V gave up 10 bases and J gave up 0 bases, with 18 bases separating them. This CDR3 has 15 residues. CDR1 is SGHTA and CDR2 is FQGNSA in the germline V gene. CDR3 region: CAILPSGNTNYGYTF. The CDR3 DNA is TGTGCCATCCTACCCTCGGGGAACACTAACTATGGCTACACCTTC.

V gene TRBV4-1 combines with J gene TRBJ1-5; 8 nucleotides agree with TRBD1. The germline CDR1 and CDR2 sequences are MGHRA and YSYEKL. The trim removed 6 bases at V and 5 bases at J, leaving 15 bases unmatched. The CDR3 totals 17 residues. As DNA, the CDR3 is TGCGCCAGCAGTACCGGGACAGGAGGCCGTCGTGATCAGCCCCAGCATTTT. It is translated as CASSTGTGGRRDQPQHF.

This chain links TRBV29-1 with TRBJ2-5; 7 bases align to TRBD1. The CDR3 spans 12 residues. The J segment lost 2 bases and the V segment lost 7 bases, leaving 4 bases of the junction unmatched. In germline, CDR1 is SQVTM, CDR2 ANQGSEA. In nucleotides, the CDR3 is TGCAGCGGATTCAGGGGGCAAGAGACCCAGTACTTC. Protein product: CSGFRGQETQYF.

V gene TRBV5-1 combines with J gene TRBJ1-1; a possible D gene is TRBD1 (6 bases). Trimming cost V 0 bases and J 2 bases, with 11 bases left between them. The CDR3 consists of 15 residues. From germline, CDR1 is SGHRS and CDR2 YFSETQ. CDR3 sequence: CASSLEGGLNTEAFF. Here the CDR3 DNA reads TGCGCCAGCAGCTTGGAGGGGGGGTTAAACACTGAAGCTTTCTTT.

As to this clone: One junction end does not reproduce the germline sequence, and a read error may be involved. The chain recombines TRBV2 with TRBJ2-4; D may be TRBD1 (6 bases). The V gene's germline CDR1 is SNHLY and CDR2 FYNNEI. This CDR3 region has 11 residues. The CDR3 nucleotides read TGTGCCAGCAGTGAAGAGGGGGTAGGGCACTTC. It codes for CASSEEGVGHF.

The V and J genes are TRBV10-3 and TRBJ2-2, with D hard to call. Germline assignment: CDR1 ENHRY and CDR2 SYGVKD. V was cut by 10 bases and J by 5 bases, with 20 bases left in between. This CDR3 region has 15 residues. CDR3 DNA sequence: TGTGCCACCCTGGCATCCACAAGTTTAACCGGGGAGCTGTTTTTT. This encodes CATLASTSLTGELFF.

As DNA, the CDR3 is TGTGCCAGCAGTTTTTGGGGGGGGGTCTACGAGCAGTACTTC. Encoded protein: CASSFWGGVYEQYF. The V call is TRBV28, the J call TRBJ2-7; 7 bases match TRBD2. V gave up 3 bases and J gave up 3 bases; unmatched junction bases: 5. The germline CDR1 and CDR2 sequences are MDHEN and SYDVKM. This CDR3 region has 14 residues.

This chain uses TRBV9 with TRBJ2-3; TRBD1 agrees at 10 bases. The germline CDR1 and CDR2 sequences are SGDLS and YYNGEE. V shed 0 bases and J 4 bases; nucleotides not matched to a gene: 8. The CDR3 consists of 17 residues. The CDR3 DNA reads as TGTGCCAGCAGCGTAGGACAGGGGGCCGGGGAGGCAGATACGCAGTATTTT. It codes for CASSVGQGAGEADTQYF.

The chain couples TRBV15 to TRBJ2-1, with 10 bases fitting TRBD2. Germline-derived CDR1 and CDR2 are LNHNV and YYDKDF (reference sequence). CDR3 size: 17 residues. V lost 5 bases, J lost 4 bases, and 11 bases stayed unmatched. The CDR3 coding sequence is TGTGCCACCAGCTCCCGGACTAGCGGACGCCCTTACAATGAGCAGTTCTTC. It yields the protein CATSSRTSGRPYNEQFF.

Note on this clone: This specimen includes other DNA sequences encoding the same CDR3. V and J are TRBV6-6 and TRBJ1-1; D not resolved. Deletions cut 2 bases from V and 3 bases from J, with 10 bases between. Germline V lookup: CDR1 MNHNY, CDR2 SVGAGI (reference sequence). The CDR3 is 14 residues long. The CDR3 here is CASSYSPGDTEAFF. The CDR3 region has the DNA TGTGCCAGCAGTTACAGTCCCGGGGACACTGAAGCTTTCTTT.

The rearrangement uses TRBV7-9 and TRBJ2-3, with TRBD1 identical over 11 bases. The ends lost 4 bases at V and 5 bases at J; junction bases unmatched: 2. Per the germline V gene, CDR1 is SEHNR and CDR2 is FQNEAQ (reference sequence). There are 14 residues in the CDR3. In nucleotides, the CDR3 is TGTGCCAGCAGCTCGGGACAGGGGGGAGATACGCAGTATTTT. It encodes CASSSGQGGDTQYF.

With respect to this clone: The sample carries other DNA sequences with the same CDR3. The chain employs TRBV4-2 and TRBJ1-2; 9 bases fit TRBD1. The CDR3 is 16 residues long. Trimming at V came to 1 base and at J to 3 bases, leaving 6 bases not matched to a gene. Looked up from germline, CDR1 is LGHNA and CDR2 is YNFKEQ. DNA for the CDR3: TGTGCCAGCAGCCAAGTTCCGGGACAGGGAGACTATGGCTACACCTTC. As protein: CASSQVPGQGDYGYTF.

This chain joins TRBV5-1 and TRBJ2-3; 9 positions agree with TRBD1. V gave up 4 bases and J gave up 4 bases; unmatched junction bases: 4. This CDR3 comprises 14 residues. Germline assignment: CDR1 SGHRS and CDR2 YFSETQ. Here the CDR3 reads CASSPGDRADTQYF. For the CDR3, the DNA is TGCGCCAGCAGCCCGGGGGACAGGGCAGATACGCAGTATTTT.